Following are 6 T cell receptor beta chains from one sample sequenced in a study of T cell responses to AZD1222 COVID-19 vaccine (dated by TCRdb to the early 2020s). In light of the paper, this sample's time point label describes: about 28 days (+/-7) after the second vaccine dose. Receptor amplification or capture employed the immunoSEQ multiplex PCR assay. The immuneACCESS repertoire file appears here via TCRdb, limited to in-frame rearrangements. These files lack a portion of the clones; in checked studies, under half of the deficit traces to unresolved V genes, and the cause of the others is not known. For this sample the table gives roughly 80,000 clones, of which 90% were detected only once. The top ten clonotypes cover 5% to 5.5% of the sample. Sequences were derived from peripheral blood, sampled 28 days after the second AZD1222 dose. Receptors originate from an adult who received the AZD1222 COVID-19 vaccine.

This rearrangement joins TRBV3-1 (or the pseudogene TRBV3-2) to TRBJ2-5; 10 bases map to TRBD2. Trimming removed 8 bases from V and 0 bases from J; junction bases left unmatched: 6. CDR3 length: 15 amino acids. Germline V gene sequence: CDR1 LGHDT, CDR2 YNNKEL (reference sequence). CDR3 bases: TGTGCCAGCGGTATAGCGGGGGGCAACCAAGAGACCCAGTACTTC. Protein sequence: CASGIAGGNQETQYF.

This chain links TRBV21-1 with TRBJ1-2; no DNA check was done on the table's D call, TRBD1. TRBV21-1 is marked as a pseudogene. This CDR3 is 16 amino acids long. The DNA for the CDR3 is TGTGCCAGCATCCAAACGTGGGGACAGCTGAACTATGGCTACACCTTC. Encoded protein: CASIQTWGQLNYGYTF.

This chain links TRBV7-9 with TRBJ1-2; no clear D. V was shortened by 5 bases and J by 5 bases, with 18 bases between the two germline ends. The CDR3 sequence is 15 residues long. Germline assignment: CDR1 SEHNR and CDR2 FQNEAQ (reference sequence). CDR3 sequence (DNA): TGTGCCAGCAGCCCACCGGTGGCGGGCGATTATGGCTACACCTTC. As protein: CASSPPVAGDYGYTF.

The CDR3 DNA reads TGTGCCAGCAGCCCAGACGGTAGCAATCAGCCCCAGCATTTT. Translation gives CASSPDGSNQPQHF. This chain uses TRBV9 with TRBJ1-5, with D hard to call. This CDR3 contains 14 residues. The V gene lost 4 bases and the J gene lost 0 bases, with 8 bases spanning the gap. CDR1 is SGDLS, CDR2 YYNGEE, per germline.

The chain has TRBV20-1 and TRBJ1-5; no definite D call. The CDR3 totals 14 residues. Trimming shortened V by 3 bases and J by 2 bases, and 11 bases separated the two germline ends. In germline, CDR1 is DFQATT, CDR2 SNEGSKA (reference sequence). This CDR3 is CSASGRWGNQPQHF. In DNA, the CDR3 is TGCAGTGCTAGTGGGCGGTGGGGCAATCAGCCCCAGCATTTT.

This clone turned up a few times. The chain links TRBV6-4 to TRBJ2-1, with D unresolved. Germline loops: CDR1 MRHNA, CDR2 SNTAGT. Trimming shortened V by 0 bases and J by 6 bases, and 6 bases separated the two germline ends. CDR3 length: 13 residues. CDR3 loop: CASSDSELNEQFF. CDR3 DNA sequence: TGTGCCAGCAGTGACTCTGAACTCAATGAGCAGTTCTTC.